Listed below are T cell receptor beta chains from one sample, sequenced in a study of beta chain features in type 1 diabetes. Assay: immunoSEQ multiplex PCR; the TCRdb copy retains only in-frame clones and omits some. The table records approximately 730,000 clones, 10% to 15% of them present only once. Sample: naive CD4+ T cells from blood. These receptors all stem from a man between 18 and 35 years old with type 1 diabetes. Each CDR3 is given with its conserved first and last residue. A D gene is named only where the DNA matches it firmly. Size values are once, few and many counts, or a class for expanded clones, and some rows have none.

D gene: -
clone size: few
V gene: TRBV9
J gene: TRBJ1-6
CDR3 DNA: TGTGCCAGCAGCGTAGTTTTCGATTCACCCCTCCACTTT
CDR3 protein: CASSVVFDSPLHF

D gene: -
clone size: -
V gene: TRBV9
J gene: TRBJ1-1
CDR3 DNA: TGTGCCAGCAGCCCTATGGGAGCGAACACTGAAGCTTTCTTT
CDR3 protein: CASSPMGANTEAFF

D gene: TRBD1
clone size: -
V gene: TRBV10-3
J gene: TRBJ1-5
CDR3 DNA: TGTGCCTCAGGGGAGGGGGCACATCAGCCCCAGCATTTT
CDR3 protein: CASGEGAHQPQHF

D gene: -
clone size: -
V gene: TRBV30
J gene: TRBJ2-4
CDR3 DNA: TGTGCCTGGAGTTCAGGGGCCTTCGGAAACATTCAGTACTTC
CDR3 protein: CAWSSGAFGNIQYF

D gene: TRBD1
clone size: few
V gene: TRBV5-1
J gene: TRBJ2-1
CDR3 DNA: TGCGCCAGCAGCTTTGGGACAGGCTACAATGAGCAGTTCTTC
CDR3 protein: CASSFGTGYNEQFF

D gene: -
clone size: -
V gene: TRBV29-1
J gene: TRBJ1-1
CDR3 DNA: TGCAGCGTTGAGGGGGGGGAAGCTTTCTTT
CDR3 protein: CSVEGGEAFF

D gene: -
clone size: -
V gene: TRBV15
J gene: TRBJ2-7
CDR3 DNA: TGTGCCACCAGCAGAGGGGTTGGGCAGGCCTCCGCCGGCGAGCAGTACTTC
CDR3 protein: CATSRGVGQASAGEQYF

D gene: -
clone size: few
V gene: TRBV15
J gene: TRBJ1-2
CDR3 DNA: TGTGCCACCAGCAGAGGACTGACAGAATCAGCTAACTATGGCTACACCTTC
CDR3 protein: CATSRGLTESANYGYTF

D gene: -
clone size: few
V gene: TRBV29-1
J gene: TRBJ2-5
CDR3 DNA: TGCAGCGTCCGGGGGGCGGGAGAGACCCAGTACTTC
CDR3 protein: CSVRGAGETQYF

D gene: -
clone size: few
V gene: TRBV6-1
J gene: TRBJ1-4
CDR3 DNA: TGTGCCAGCAGTGAAGTTCGTGGGATCCTGGAGGAAAAACTGTTTTTT
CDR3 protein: CASSEVRGILEEKLFF

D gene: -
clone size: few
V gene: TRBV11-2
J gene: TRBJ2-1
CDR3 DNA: TGTGCCAGCAGCGTCTCCATCGAGGATGAGCAGTTCTTC
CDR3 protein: CASSVSIEDEQFF

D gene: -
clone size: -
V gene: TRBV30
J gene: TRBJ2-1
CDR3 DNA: TGTGCCTGGGGGCCCTACAATGAGCAGTTCTTC
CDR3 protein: CAWGPYNEQFF

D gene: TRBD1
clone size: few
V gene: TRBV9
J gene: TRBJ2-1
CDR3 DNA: TGTGCCAGCAGCCAGAGGGGACAGGGGGCTTGGAATGAGCAGTTCTTC
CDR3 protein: CASSQRGQGAWNEQFF

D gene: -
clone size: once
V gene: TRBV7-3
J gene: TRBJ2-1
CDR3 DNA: TGTGCCAGCAGCTTAAGTCTTCTGTCATACAATGAGCAGTTCTTC
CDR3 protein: CASSLSLLSYNEQFF

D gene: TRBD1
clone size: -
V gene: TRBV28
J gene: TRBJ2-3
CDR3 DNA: TGTGCCAGTATGACCGGACAGGGGACCACAGATACGCAGTATTTT
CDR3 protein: CASMTGQGTTDTQYF

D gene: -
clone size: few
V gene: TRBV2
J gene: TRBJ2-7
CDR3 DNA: TGTGCCAGCAGTGATGGGATGGGGACATCCTACGAGCAGTACTTC
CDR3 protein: CASSDGMGTSYEQYF

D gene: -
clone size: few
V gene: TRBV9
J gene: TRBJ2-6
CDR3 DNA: TGTGCCAGCAGCGCTGGATCGGCTTCTGGGGCCAACGTCCTGACTTTC
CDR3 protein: CASSAGSASGANVLTF

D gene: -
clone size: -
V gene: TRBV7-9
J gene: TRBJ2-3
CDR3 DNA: TGTGCCAGCACCGATCTAGCATCGCAAGCGCAGTATTTT
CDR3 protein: CASTDLASQAQYF

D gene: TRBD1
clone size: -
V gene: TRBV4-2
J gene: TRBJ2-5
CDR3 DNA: TGTGCCAGCAGCTCTCGACAGGGGTCGGGAGAGACCCAGTACTTC
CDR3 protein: CASSSRQGSGETQYF

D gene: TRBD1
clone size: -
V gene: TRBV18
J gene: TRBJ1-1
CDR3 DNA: TGTGCCAGCTCCCCTACAGGGGGCACTGAAGCTTTCTTT
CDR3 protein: CASSPTGGTEAFF

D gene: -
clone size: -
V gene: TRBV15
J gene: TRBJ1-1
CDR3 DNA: TGTGCCACCAGCAAAATGGGGAAGACAAACACTGAAGCTTTCTTT
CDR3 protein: CATSKMGKTNTEAFF

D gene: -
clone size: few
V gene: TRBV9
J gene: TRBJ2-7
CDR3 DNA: TGTGCCAGCAGCGTAGGGGTGGGACCCTACGAGCAGTACTTC
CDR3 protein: CASSVGVGPYEQYF

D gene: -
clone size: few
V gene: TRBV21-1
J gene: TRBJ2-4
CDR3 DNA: TGTGCCAGCAGCAAAGATTGGGGTATGGCCAAAAACATTCAGTACTTC
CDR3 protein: CASSKDWGMAKNIQYF

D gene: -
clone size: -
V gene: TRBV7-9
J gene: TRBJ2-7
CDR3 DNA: TGTGCCAGCAGCTTATTGGGCCCCGACCGGACCTACGAGCAGTACTTC
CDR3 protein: CASSLLGPDRTYEQYF

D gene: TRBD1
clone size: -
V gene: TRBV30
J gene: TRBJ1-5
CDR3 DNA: TGTGCCACAGGGGGAGCTCAGCCCCAGCATTTT
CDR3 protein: CATGGAQPQHF

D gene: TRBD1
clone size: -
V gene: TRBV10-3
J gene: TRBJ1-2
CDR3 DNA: TGTGCCAGCAGTTACTCGACAGGGGCTGGTCACACCTTC
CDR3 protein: CASSYSTGAGHTF

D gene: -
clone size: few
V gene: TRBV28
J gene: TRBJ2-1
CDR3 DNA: TGTGCCAGCAGTTGGCGGCCCTCCTACAATGAGCAGTTCTTC
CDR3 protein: CASSWRPSYNEQFF

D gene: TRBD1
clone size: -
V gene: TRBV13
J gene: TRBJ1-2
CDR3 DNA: TGTGCCAGCAGCGGAGGACAGGCTAACTATGGCTACACCTTC
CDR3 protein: CASSGGQANYGYTF